The 19 T cell receptor beta chains below were found in one sample sequenced in a study of regulatory T cells in long-lasting Graves disease. Time point here: newly diagnosed GD, antithyroid drugs for less than 3 months. From RNA extracted from PBMCs, the TCR library was made. For TCR beta, libraries came from iRepertoire HTBI primers and Arm-PCR of CDR3 regions. TCRdb re-called the multiplex PCR reads with MiXCR, one entry per CDR3 protein. The sample includes hundreds of thousands of distinct CDR3 sequences, about 16% of them seen just once. This sample was also put to use in a study of T cells in Graves' hyperthyroidism and ophthalmopathy.

Source: peripheral blood mononuclear cells (PBMCs), taken at new diagnosis, from a patient treated with antithyroid drugs. These receptors originate from a woman aged 30 to 39 with Graves disease.

There are many counts of this clonotype. The chain recombines TRBV25-1 with TRBJ1-4; tentatively, D is TRBD1 (5 bases). V lost 3 bases, J lost 8 bases, and 16 bases lay in between. Germline V CDR1 and CDR2: MGHDK, SYGVNS. CDR3 length: 15 residues. The CDR3 here is CASSEGLPGGEKLFF. The CDR3 nucleotides are TGTGCCAGCAGTGAGGGACTCCCCGGCGGGGAAAAACTGTTTTTT.

The chain carries TRBV29-1 and TRBJ2-1; the match to TRBD2 covers 11 bases. This CDR3 spans 14 amino acids. The germline gives CDR1 SQVTM, CDR2 ANQGSEA. With V trimmed by 2 bases and J by 9 bases, 6 bases remained unmatched. Here the CDR3 DNA reads TGCAGCGTTGAAAAACTAGCGGGAGAGGTTGAGCAGTTCTTC. Protein: CSVEKLAGEVEQFF.

The table lists this clonotype with many counts. One end of the junction is discordant with germline, which a read error may explain. The chain has TRBV7-8 and TRBJ1-1; D remains ambiguous. Germline CDR1 is SGHVS and CDR2 is FQNEAQ. The CDR3 sequence is 12 residues long. CDR3 region: CASSSRLPEASF. CDR3 coding DNA: TGTGCCAGCAGCTCGCGTCTCCCTGAGGCTTCCTTT.

This clonotype was seen many times. The rearrangement uses TRBV6-1 and TRBJ2-1, with D possibly being TRBD1 or TRBD2 (5 bases each). This CDR3 is 11 amino acids long. Germline-derived CDR1 and CDR2 are MNHNS and SASEGT. V was trimmed by 7 bases and J by 12 bases, leaving 13 bases between them. The CDR3 DNA follows: TGTGCCAGCACCCGGGGCAGGACGCAGTTCTTC. It yields the protein CASTRGRTQFF.

This clonotype came up many times. The chain is built from TRBV20-1 and TRBJ2-3; 10 bases map to TRBD2. CDR3 length: 15 amino acids. Looked up from germline, CDR1 is DFQATT and CDR2 is SNEGSKA (reference sequence). Trimming took 3 bases from V and 1 from J; bases not matched to a gene: 4. In nucleotides, the CDR3 is TGCAGTGCTAGTACGCTAGCGGGAGGCACAGATACGCAGTATTTT. Protein product: CSASTLAGGTDTQYF.

This clonotype was counted at least ten times. The V call is TRBV12-5, the J call TRBJ2-1; D is perhaps TRBD2 (6 bases). The germline V and J ends were trimmed by 5 bases and 2 bases, with 10 bases remaining between them. Germline V gene data show CDR1 as LGHNT and CDR2 as FRNRAP. CDR3 length equals 14 residues. The CDR3 bases are TGTGCTAGTGGTCACGGGACTGCCTACAATGAGCAGTTCTTC. Its protein product is CASGHGTAYNEQFF.

In this sample, this clonotype turned up a few times. CDR3 sequence: CASSVRTSVAGGLDNEQFF. The CDR3 DNA reads TGTGCCAGCAGCGTAAGGACAAGTGTAGCGGGAGGCTTAGACAATGAGCAGTTCTTC. The chain carries TRBV9 and TRBJ2-1, with 10 positions matching TRBD2. The germline V gene encodes CDR1 SGDLS and CDR2 YYNGEE. J was trimmed by 5 bases and V by 1 base; bases with no gene match: 15. This CDR3 contains 19 residues.

There are many counts of this clonotype. This chain links TRBV15 with TRBJ2-7; 9 nucleotides agree with TRBD1. V dropped 0 bases and J dropped 4; count of bases not matched to a gene: 10. In germline, CDR1 is LNHNV, CDR2 YYDKDF (reference sequence). The length of the CDR3 is 17 residues. Here the CDR3 reads CATSRDLLGQGSYEQYF. Here the CDR3 DNA reads TGTGCCACCAGCAGAGACCTTCTGGGACAGGGTTCGTACGAGCAGTACTTC. Combining the CDR3 with reference TRBV15 and TRBJ2-7 gives the whole variable domain DAMVIQNPRYQVTQFGKPVTLSCSQTLNHNVMYWYQQKSSQAPKLLFHYYDKDFNNEADTPDNFQSRRPNTSFCFLDIRSPGLGDTAMYLCATSRDLLGQGSYEQYFGPGTRLTVT.

This clonotype was recorded at least ten times. The V gene is TRBV20-1, the J gene TRBJ2-5; D possibly corresponds to TRBD2 (6 bases). The CDR3 is 16 residues long. Trimming stripped 6 bases from V and 5 bases from J, with 25 bases between. The germline gives CDR1 DFQATT, CDR2 SNEGSKA (reference sequence). The CDR3 DNA reads as TGCAGTGCACCCTCTAATGGCGGAGGGGTGGCGGAGACCCAGTACTTC. Translation: CSAPSNGGGVAETQYF.

This clonotype showed up many times. V usage is TRBV27 and J usage is TRBJ2-3; D possibly corresponds to TRBD2 (6 bases). V lost 5 bases and J lost 4, with 13 bases in between. The CDR3 has 14 amino acids. From germline, CDR1 is MNHEY and CDR2 SMNVEV (reference sequence). CDR3 region: CASSRRLVSDTQYF. The CDR3 DNA reads TGTGCCAGCAGTCGGAGACTAGTTTCAGATACGCAGTATTTT.

At least ten counts were recorded for this clonotype. The rearrangement links TRBV27 to TRBJ2-5, with D possibly TRBD2 on 5 matching bases. CDR3 length: 13 amino acids. Germline assignment: CDR1 MNHEY and CDR2 SMNVEV (reference sequence). The V end lost 3 bases, the J end lost 4 bases, and 9 bases lay between the germline ends. The CDR3 here is CASSFGRRETQYF. CDR3 sequence (DNA): TGTGCCAGCAGTTTTGGGAGACGAGAGACCCAGTACTTC.

The rearrangement uses TRBV3-1 and TRBJ2-7; 8 nucleotides match TRBD2. The J segment lost 7 bases and the V segment lost 1 base, leaving 9 bases of the junction unmatched. Germline loops: CDR1 LGHDT, CDR2 YNNKEL (reference sequence). The CDR3 consists of 15 residues. This chain's CDR3 is CASSQGGGSGEEQYF. The DNA for the CDR3 is TGTGCCAGCAGCCAAGGAGGGGGTAGCGGGGAGGAGCAGTACTTC.

This clonotype was recorded a few times. The chain combines TRBV28 with TRBJ1-3; D not certain. CDR3 length: 13 amino acids. The V end was cut by 10 bases, the J end by 0 bases, with 10 bases between. The V gene's germline CDR1 is MDHEN and CDR2 SYDVKM. As DNA, the CDR3 is TGTGCCATCAACAAGTACTCTGGAAACACCATATATTTT. Protein product: CAINKYSGNTIYF.

This clonotype occurred many times. The chain carries TRBV3-1 and TRBJ1-5, with 8 bases identical to TRBD1. Losses at the gene ends were 2 bases for V and 7 bases for J; bases not matched to a gene: 7. Per the germline V gene, CDR1 is LGHDT and CDR2 is YNNKEL (reference sequence). The CDR3 consists of 15 residues. The CDR3 coding sequence is TGTGCCAGCAGCCAATTCCAGGGGGCCGGGCAGCCCCAGCATTTT. Protein: CASSQFQGAGQPQHF.

This clonotype was detected ten times or more. The chain uses TRBV7-9 and TRBJ2-3; 8 bases map to TRBD2. CDR3 length: 16 amino acids. Germline V gives CDR1 SEHNR, CDR2 FQNEAQ (reference sequence). V lost 8 bases to trimming and J lost 2 bases; unmatched junction nucleotides: 12. CDR3 coding DNA: TGTGCCAGCCTCAAGCTACTAGCGGACCCCACAGATACGCAGTATTTT. It is translated as CASLKLLADPTDTQYF.

With respect to this clonotype: Since a much larger clone is just one base distant, this may be a read error. Here the CDR3 reads CASSDGGADTIYF. CDR3 DNA: TGTGCCAGCAGTGATGGAGGCGCGGACACCATATATTTT. The rearrangement joins TRBV25-1 to TRBJ1-3; D remains unclear. The V end was cut by 3 bases, the J end by 8 bases, with 11 bases between. This CDR3 is built from 13 residues. Germline loops: CDR1 MGHDK, CDR2 SYGVNS.

The CDR3 here is CASSFRLDYEQYF. As DNA, the CDR3 is TGTGCCAGCAGCTTTCGCCTGGACTACGAGCAGTACTTC. V is TRBV14 and J is TRBJ2-7, with unresolved D. V was clipped by 5 bases and J by 3 bases, with 11 bases between them. Germline V gene data show CDR1 as SGHDN and CDR2 as FVKESK. The CDR3 covers 13 residues.

The chain uses TRBV20-1 and TRBJ2-5, with TRBD1 identical over 7 bases. The length of the CDR3 is 14 residues. Germline assignment: CDR1 DFQATT and CDR2 SNEGSKA (reference sequence). After removal of 5 bases from V and 1 base from J, the junction contained 7 bases not matched to a gene. The CDR3 DNA follows: TGCAGTGCTTTTAGACAGGGAAGCCAAGAGACCCAGTACTTC. Protein sequence: CSAFRQGSQETQYF.

This clonotype was recorded many times. The rearrangement joins TRBV28 to TRBJ1-1; TRBD1 is a possible D gene (6 bases). Germline V gene data show CDR1 as MDHEN and CDR2 as SYDVKM. The V end lost 2 bases, the J end lost 1 base, and 8 bases lay between the germline ends. This CDR3 comprises 14 residues. CDR3 sequence: CASSLQGRNTEAFF. CDR3 DNA sequence: TGTGCCAGCAGTTTACAGGGGCGGAACACTGAAGCTTTCTTT.